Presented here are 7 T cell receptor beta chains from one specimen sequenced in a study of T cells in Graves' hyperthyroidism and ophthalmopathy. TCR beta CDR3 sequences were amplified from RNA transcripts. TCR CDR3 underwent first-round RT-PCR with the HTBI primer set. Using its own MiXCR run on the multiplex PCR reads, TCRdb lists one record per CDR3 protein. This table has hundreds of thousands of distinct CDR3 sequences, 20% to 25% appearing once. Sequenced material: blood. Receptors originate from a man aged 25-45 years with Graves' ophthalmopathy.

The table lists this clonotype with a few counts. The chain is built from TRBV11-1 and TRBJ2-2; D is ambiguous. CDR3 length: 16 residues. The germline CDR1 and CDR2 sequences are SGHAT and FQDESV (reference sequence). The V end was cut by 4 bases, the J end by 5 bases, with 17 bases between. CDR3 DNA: TGTGCCAGCAGCTCTATTGAGAGACGGACGACCGGGGAGCTGTTTTTT. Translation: CASSSIERRTTGELFF.

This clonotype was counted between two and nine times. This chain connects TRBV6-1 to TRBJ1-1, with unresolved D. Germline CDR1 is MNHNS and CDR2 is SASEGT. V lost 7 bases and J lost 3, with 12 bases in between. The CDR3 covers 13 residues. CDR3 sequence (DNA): TGTGCCAGCACCGCCGACCTATACACTGAAGCTTTCTTT. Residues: CASTADLYTEAFF.

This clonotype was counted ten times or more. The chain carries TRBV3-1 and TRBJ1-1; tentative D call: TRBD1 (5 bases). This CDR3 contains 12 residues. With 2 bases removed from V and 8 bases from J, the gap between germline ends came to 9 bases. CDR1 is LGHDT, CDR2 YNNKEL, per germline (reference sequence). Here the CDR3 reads CASSQTTGEAFF. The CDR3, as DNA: TGTGCCAGCAGCCAAACAACAGGCGAAGCTTTCTTT.

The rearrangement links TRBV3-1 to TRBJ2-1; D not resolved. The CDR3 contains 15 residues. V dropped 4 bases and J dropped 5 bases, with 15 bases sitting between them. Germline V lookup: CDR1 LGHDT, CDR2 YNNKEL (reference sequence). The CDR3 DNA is TGTGCCAGCAGCCCTTATTTATTCCTGGACAATGAGCAGTTCTTC. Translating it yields CASSPYLFLDNEQFF.

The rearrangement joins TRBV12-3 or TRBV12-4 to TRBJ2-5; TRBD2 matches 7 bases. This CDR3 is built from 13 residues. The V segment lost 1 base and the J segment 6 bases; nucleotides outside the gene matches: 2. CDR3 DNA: TGTGCCAGCAGTTTAGGGGAGGGGCAGACCCAGTACTTC. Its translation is CASSLGEGQTQYF.

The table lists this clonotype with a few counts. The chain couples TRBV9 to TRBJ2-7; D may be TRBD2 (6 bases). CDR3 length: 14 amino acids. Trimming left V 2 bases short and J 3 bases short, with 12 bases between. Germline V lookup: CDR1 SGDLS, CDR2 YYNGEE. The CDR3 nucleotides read TGTGCCAGCAGCGTGGAGGAGGACTACTACGAGCAGTACTTC. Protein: CASSVEEDYYEQYF. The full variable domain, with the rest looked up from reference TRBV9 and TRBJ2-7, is DSGVTQTPKHLITATGQRVTLRCSPRSGDLSVYWYQQSLDQGLQFLIQYYNGEERAKGNILERFSAQQFPDLHSELNLSSLELGDSALYFCASSVEEDYYEQYFGPGTRLTVT.

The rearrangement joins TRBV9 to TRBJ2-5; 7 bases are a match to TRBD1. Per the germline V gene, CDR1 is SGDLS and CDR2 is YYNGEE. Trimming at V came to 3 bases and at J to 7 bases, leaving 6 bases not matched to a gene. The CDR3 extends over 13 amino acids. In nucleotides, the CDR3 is TGTGCCAGCAGCGGGGGACAGTATGGGACCCAGTACTTC. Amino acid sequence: CASSGGQYGTQYF.